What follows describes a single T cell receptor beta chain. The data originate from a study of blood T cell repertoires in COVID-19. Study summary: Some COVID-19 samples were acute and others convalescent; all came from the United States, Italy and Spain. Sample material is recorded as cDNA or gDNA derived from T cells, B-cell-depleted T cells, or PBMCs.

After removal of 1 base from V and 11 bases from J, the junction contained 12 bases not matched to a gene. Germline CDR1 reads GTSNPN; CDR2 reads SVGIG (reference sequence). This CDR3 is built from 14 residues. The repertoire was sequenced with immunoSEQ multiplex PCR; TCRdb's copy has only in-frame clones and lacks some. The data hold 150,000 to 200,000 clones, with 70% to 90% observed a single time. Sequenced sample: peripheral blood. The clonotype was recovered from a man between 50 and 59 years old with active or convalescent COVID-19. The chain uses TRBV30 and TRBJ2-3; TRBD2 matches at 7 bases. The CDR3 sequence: CAWSGGGGREWQYF. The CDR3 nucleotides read TGTGCCTGGAGTGGCGGAGGTGGGCGGGAGTGGCAGTATTTT.